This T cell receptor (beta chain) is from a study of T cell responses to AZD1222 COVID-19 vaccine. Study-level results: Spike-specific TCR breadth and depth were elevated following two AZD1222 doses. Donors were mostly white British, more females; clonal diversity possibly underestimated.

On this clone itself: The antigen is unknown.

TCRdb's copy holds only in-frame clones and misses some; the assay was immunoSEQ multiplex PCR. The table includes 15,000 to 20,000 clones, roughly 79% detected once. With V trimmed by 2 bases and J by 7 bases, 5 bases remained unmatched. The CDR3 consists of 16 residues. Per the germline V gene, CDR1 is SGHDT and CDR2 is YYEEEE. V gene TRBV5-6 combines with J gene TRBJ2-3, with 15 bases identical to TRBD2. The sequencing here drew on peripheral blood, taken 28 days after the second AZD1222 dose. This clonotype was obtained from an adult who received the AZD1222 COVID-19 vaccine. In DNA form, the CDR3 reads TGTGCCAGCAGCTTAGGACTAGCGGGAGGGTGGAATACGCAGTATTTT. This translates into CASSLGLAGGWNTQYF.